Listed below are T cell receptor beta chains from one sample, sequenced in a study of T-cell reconstitution after alpha-beta-depleted transplantation in children. TCRdb redid the calling of the PCR reads with MiXCR, one entry per CDR3 protein. The sample carries about 540,000 distinct CDR3 sequences, about a quarter recorded once. Sequencing used PBMCs, obtained before TCRalphabeta/CD19-depleted stem cell transplant. These receptors came from a boy under two years old with Wiskott-Aldrich syndrome, due to receive a stem cell transplant. CDR3s include the opening cysteine and the closing phenylalanine or tryptophan. A D gene is named only where the DNA matches it firmly. Some rows have no size entry. The others give once, few or many, or a class for an expanded clone.

size: NA
D: NA
J: TRBJ1-5
V: TRBV28
length: 15
CDR3: CASSSSDVSNQPQHF
DNA: NA

size: few
D: TRBD1
J: TRBJ2-7
V: TRBV10-3
length: 16
CDR3: CAISKLDRGPHYEQYF
DNA: TGTGCCATCTCGAAGTTGGACAGGGGGCCCCACTACGAGCAGTACTTC

size: NA
D: NA
J: TRBJ2-7
V: TRBV10-3
length: 13
CDR3: CAISEVGSAEQYF
DNA: TGTGCCATCAGTGAGGTGGGTTCGGCCGAGCAGTACTTC

size: NA
D: NA
J: TRBJ2-3
V: TRBV2
length: 12
CDR3: CASSDRTDTQYF
DNA: TGTGCCAGCAGTGATAGAACAGATACGCAGTATTTT

size: NA
D: NA
J: TRBJ2-7
V: TRBV10-2
length: 12
CDR3: CASSGGLYEQYF
DNA: TGCGCCAGCAGCGGGGGCCTCTACGAGCAGTACTTC

size: NA
D: NA
J: TRBJ1-1
V: TRBV24-1
length: 13
CDR3: CATSGRSNTEAFF
DNA: TGTGCCACCAGTGGTCGGAGTAACACTGAAGCTTTCTTT

size: NA
D: TRBD1
J: TRBJ2-3
V: TRBV25-1
length: 15
CDR3: CASSETGGLSSRRVF
DNA: TGTGCCAGCAGTGAAACAGGGGGCCTCTCGTCTCGGCGCGTTTTT

size: few
D: TRBD2
J: TRBJ2-3
V: TRBV7-2
length: 14
CDR3: CASTSGGRGDTQYF
DNA: TGTGCCAGCACCTCTGGCGGGAGGGGAGATACGCAGTATTTT

size: NA
D: NA
J: TRBJ2-2
V: TRBV11-2
length: 15
CDR3: CASSLDVGRPGELFF
DNA: TGTGCCAGCAGCTTAGACGTAGGGAGGCCCGGGGAGCTGTTTTTT

size: few
D: TRBD2
J: TRBJ2-1
V: TRBV5-1
length: 18
CDR3: CASSSGLAGDYSYNEQFF
DNA: TGCGCCAGCAGCTCCGGACTAGCGGGAGATTACTCCTACAATGAGCAGTTCTTC

size: NA
D: TRBD1
J: TRBJ1-1
V: TRBV5-1
length: 13
CDR3: CASSQGAATEAFF
DNA: TGCGCCAGCAGCCAGGGGGCAGCCACTGAAGCTTTCTTT